Listed here are 28 T cell receptor beta chains from one sample, sequenced in a study of immune evolution from preneoplasia to lung adenocarcinoma. Assay used: immunoSEQ multiplex PCR; TCRdb lists only in-frame clones, some missing. The top ten hold just over 2.5% of the sample, which has more than 15,000 clones, 80% to 90% seen once. Sequenced: FFPE invasive lung adenocarcinoma tissue. The receptors were gathered from a person between 65 and 79 years old with invasive lung adenocarcinoma.

V usage is TRBV19 and J usage is TRBJ2-7; TRBD1 is a possible D gene (6 bases). V was trimmed by 3 bases and J by 3 bases, leaving 15 bases between them. Germline V gene lookup returns CDR1 LNHDA and CDR2 SQIVND (reference sequence). The length of the CDR3 is 15 residues. The CDR3: CASSIGQGIYYEQYF. The CDR3 region has the DNA TGTGCCAGTAGTATCGGGCAGGGGATATACTACGAGCAGTACTTC.

The rearrangement uses TRBV6-1 and TRBJ2-3; 13 nucleotides align to TRBD2. This CDR3 spans 18 amino acids. Germline V gene lookup returns CDR1 MNHNS and CDR2 SASEGT. The junction had 11 bases not matched to a gene; V was cut back by 4 bases and J by 4 bases. CDR3 in amino acids: CASSARTSGGFIADTQYF. As DNA, the CDR3 is TGTGCCAGCAGTGCTCGGACTAGCGGGGGATTCATCGCAGATACGCAGTATTTT.

The J gene is TRBJ2-1, the V gene TRBV11-2; 7 bases align to TRBD2. The junction had 11 bases not matched to a gene; V was cut back by 5 bases and J by 7 bases. This CDR3 is built from 15 residues. Per the germline V gene, CDR1 is SGHAT and CDR2 is FQNNGV. CDR3 sequence reads: CASSVTSSGWNEQFF. The CDR3 nucleotides are TGTGCCAGCAGCGTGACTAGCTCCGGTTGGAATGAGCAGTTCTTC.

The chain joins TRBV28 to TRBJ1-1; the match to TRBD1 covers 8 bases. CDR3 length: 17 residues. In germline, CDR1 is MDHEN, CDR2 SYDVKM. Losses at the gene ends were 3 bases for V and 3 bases for J; bases not matched to a gene: 12. The CDR3: CASSLRTGLVLDTEAFF. As DNA, the CDR3 is TGTGCCAGCAGTTTGAGGACAGGGTTGGTTTTGGACACTGAAGCTTTCTTT.

The chain is built from TRBV6-1 and TRBJ2-1, with TRBD1 matching 8 bases. The CDR3 runs 14 residues. CDR1 and CDR2 (germline): MNHNS, SASEGT. J gave up 8 bases and V 3 bases, and 6 bases lay outside the gene matches. Here the CDR3 DNA reads TGTGCCAGCAGTGAGAGGACAGGGATGCATGAGCAGTTCTTC. Amino acids: CASSERTGMHEQFF.

In its sample, this clone was seen a few times. The chain joins TRBV19 to TRBJ2-7; 11 bases are a match to TRBD2. V dropped 9 bases and J dropped 1; count of bases not matched to a gene: 2. The CDR3 is made up of 13 amino acids. Germline V lookup: CDR1 LNHDA, CDR2 SQIVND (reference sequence). CDR3 coding DNA: TGTGCCAGCACTAGCGGGGGATCCTACGAGCAGTACTTC. This codes for CASTSGGSYEQYF.

V gene TRBV7-8 combines with J gene TRBJ1-1, with no clear D. Per the germline V gene, CDR1 is SGHVS and CDR2 is FQNEAQ. V was clipped by 1 base and J by 4 bases, with 7 bases between them. This CDR3 has 13 amino acids. The CDR3 spells CASSLGVITEAFF. The CDR3 nucleotides are TGTGCCAGCAGCTTAGGGGTGATCACTGAAGCTTTCTTT.

The V gene is TRBV23-1, the J gene TRBJ1-1, with a tentative D call TRBD1 (6 bases). TRBV23-1 is designated an ORF whose function remains uncertain. Trimming cost V 8 bases and J 11 bases, with 15 bases left between them. This CDR3 has 11 residues. This CDR3 is CASPAWGAAFF. The CDR3 DNA follows: TGCGCCAGCCCCGCCTGGGGGGCGGCTTTCTTT.

As DNA, the CDR3 is TGTGCCAGCAGCCTAGGGAGTAGGCAGCCCCAGCATTTT. It codes for CASSLGSRQPQHF. This chain uses TRBV7-2 with TRBJ1-5; D not certain. V lost 5 bases and J lost 7, with 12 bases in between. The CDR3 has 13 residues. Per the germline V gene, CDR1 is SGHTA and CDR2 is FQGNSA.

This chain links TRBV6-1 with TRBJ2-7, with 7 bases identical to TRBD1. This CDR3 contains 13 residues. Germline V gene lookup returns CDR1 MNHNS and CDR2 SASEGT. With V trimmed by 4 bases and J by 4 bases, 4 bases remained unmatched. This CDR3 is CASSADRLYEQYF. Written as DNA, the CDR3 is TGTGCCAGCAGTGCGGACAGGCTGTACGAGCAGTACTTC.

The V and J genes are TRBV6-5 and TRBJ2-3, with 8 positions matching TRBD2. The CDR3 sequence is 15 residues long. The V gene end was trimmed by 0 bases and the J gene end by 3 bases; junction bases not matched to a gene: 2. CDR1 MNHEY and CDR2 SVGAGI come from the germline V gene. The CDR3 reads CASSYSAGDTDTQYF. The CDR3 DNA reads TGTGCCAGCAGTTACTCAGCGGGGGATACAGATACGCAGTATTTT.

This clone was counted between two and nine times. The chain carries TRBV15 and TRBJ1-1, with D uncertain. The CDR3 has 14 amino acids. Germline values: CDR1 LNHNV, CDR2 YYDKDF (reference sequence). V lost 0 bases and J lost 4, with 9 bases in between. The CDR3 loop is CATSRDFAGTEAFF. In nucleotides, the CDR3 is TGTGCCACCAGCAGAGATTTCGCGGGCACTGAAGCTTTCTTT.

The V call is TRBV27, the J call TRBJ1-2, with 7 bases lining up with TRBD1. The CDR3 extends over 16 amino acids. Germline CDR1 is MNHEY and CDR2 is SMNVEV (reference sequence). Trimming cost V 7 bases and J 2 bases; bases outside gene matches: 13. The CDR3 bases are TGTGCCAGCATCCTTCATAGACAGGGATACAACTATGGCTACACCTTC. Translation: CASILHRQGYNYGYTF.

This clone has only one observation. The chain joins TRBV5-1 to TRBJ1-2; D is undetermined. Germline lookup yields CDR1 SGHRS and CDR2 YFSETQ. V gave up 1 base and J gave up 8 bases, with 15 bases separating them. This CDR3 comprises 14 residues. The CDR3 sequence is CASSLLLSGSGYTF. The CDR3 DNA reads TGCGCCAGCAGCTTGTTGTTGTCAGGTTCCGGCTACACCTTC. Supplemented by reference TRBV5-1 and TRBJ1-2, the full variable domain reads KAGVTQTPRYLIKTRGQQVTLSCSPISGHRSVSWYQQTPGQGLQFLFEYFSETQRNKGNFPGRFSGRQFSNSRSEMNVSTLELGDSALYLCASSLLLSGSGYTFGSGTRLTVV.

The chain uses TRBV28 and TRBJ2-7; unclear D gene. The CDR3 is made up of 14 amino acids. The V end lost 6 bases, the J end lost 3 bases, and 15 bases lay between the germline ends. CDR1 and CDR2 from the germline V gene are MDHEN and SYDVKM. CDR3: CASRGRHKVYEQYF. The CDR3 nucleotides read TGTGCCAGCAGGGGAAGACACAAAGTCTACGAGCAGTACTTC.

This rearrangement joins TRBV6-5 to TRBJ2-7; D call uncertain. V lost 5 bases and J lost 4, with 15 bases in between. CDR3 length equals 14 residues. Germline V gene data show CDR1 as MNHEY and CDR2 as SVGAGI. CDR3 residues: CASSLSGQGYEQYF. For the CDR3, the DNA is TGTGCCAGCAGTCTCTCAGGTCAAGGATACGAGCAGTACTTC.

V usage is TRBV30 and J usage is TRBJ2-7; 9 bases fit TRBD1. The CDR3 has 12 amino acids. Trimming at V came to 5 bases and at J to 3 bases, leaving 2 bases not matched to a gene. Germline loops: CDR1 GTSNPN, CDR2 SVGIG (reference sequence). In DNA, the CDR3 is TGTGCCTGGGGGACAGGGAACTACGAGCAGTACTTC. It encodes CAWGTGNYEQYF.

The chain uses TRBV2 and TRBJ2-5; possibly TRBD2 for D (5 bases). V was cut by 1 base and J by 3 bases, with 9 bases left in between. Germline values: CDR1 SNHLY, CDR2 FYNNEI. The CDR3 contains 14 residues. CDR3 nucleotides: TGTGCCAGCAGTGAAGGGGAGATCAAAGAGACCCAGTACTTC. Its protein is CASSEGEIKETQYF.

The chain uses TRBV7-9 and TRBJ1-2, with D unclear. The germline V gene has CDR1 SEHNR and CDR2 FQNEAQ (reference sequence). The CDR3 runs to 12 residues. Trimming took off 3 bases at V and 9 bases at J, with 11 bases between the two ends. The CDR3, as DNA: TGTGCCAGCAGCTTTTATAGTTTAAGCTACACCTTC. It codes for CASSFYSLSYTF.

The chain employs TRBV5-1 and TRBJ2-7; the D gene is possibly TRBD1 (6 bases). Trimming took off 5 bases at V and 4 bases at J, with 16 bases between the two ends. Germline V gives CDR1 SGHRS, CDR2 YFSETQ. The CDR3 is made up of 14 amino acids. In DNA, the CDR3 is TGCGCCAGCAGTTTCGACCTCAGGGGTTACGAGCAGTACTTC. Encoded protein: CASSFDLRGYEQYF.

The chain couples TRBV28 to TRBJ1-2; D not certain. Germline V gene data show CDR1 as MDHEN and CDR2 as SYDVKM. With 6 bases removed from V and 4 bases from J, the gap between germline ends came to 9 bases. The CDR3 extends over 12 amino acids. The CDR3 sequence: CASRGNGYGYTF. Here the CDR3 DNA reads TGTGCCAGCAGGGGCAATGGCTATGGCTACACCTTC.

The genes are TRBV2 and TRBJ1-2, with D perhaps matching TRBD1 (5 bases). V was cut by 0 bases and J by 8 bases, with 10 bases left in between. The CDR3 runs to 13 residues. Germline-derived CDR1 and CDR2 are SNHLY and FYNNEI. DNA of the CDR3: TGTGCCAGCAGTGAAGCGCTGGGGGTAGGCTACACCTTC. It specifies CASSEALGVGYTF.

This clone was detected only once. The gene calls are TRBV6-6 and TRBJ2-2, with TRBD2 matching over 8 bases. After removal of 7 bases from V and 7 bases from J, the junction contained 11 bases not matched to a gene. The V gene's germline CDR1 is MNHNY and CDR2 SVGAGI (reference sequence). The CDR3 has 15 amino acids. The CDR3 coding sequence is TGTGCCAGCACCCGAACGGGAGGGGCGGTCGGGGAGCTGTTTTTT. Its translation is CASTRTGGAVGELFF.

The chain employs TRBV29-1 and TRBJ1-1, with D perhaps TRBD1 (5 bases). CDR3 length: 12 residues. Germline V CDR1 and CDR2: SQVTM, ANQGSEA. Trimming removed 5 bases at V and 1 base at J, with 8 bases between. CDR3: CSVRQGNTEAFF. CDR3 bases: TGCAGCGTTAGGCAGGGGAACACTGAAGCTTTCTTT.

J is TRBJ2-7 and V is TRBV18; no clear D gene. V was shortened by 3 bases and J by 5 bases, with 11 bases between the two germline ends. This CDR3 region has 13 residues. The germline gives CDR1 KGHSH, CDR2 LQKENI. The CDR3 nucleotides are TGTGCCAGCTCACCTGCTAGGTACAACGAGCAGTACTTC. It yields the protein CASSPARYNEQYF.

The rearrangement joins TRBV7-8 to TRBJ2-7; D ambiguous. The germline V gene has CDR1 SGHVS and CDR2 FQNEAQ. Deletions cut 5 bases from V and 0 bases from J, with 5 bases between. The CDR3 sequence is 12 residues long. The CDR3 nucleotides read TGTGCCAGCAGCCCCCACTCCTACGAGCAGTACTTC. Its translation is CASSPHSYEQYF.

V usage is TRBV4-2 and J usage is TRBJ1-2; D is unclear. The V gene's germline CDR1 is LGHNA and CDR2 YNFKEQ. The CDR3 loop spans 13 amino acids. V lost 0 bases to trimming and J lost 6 bases, with 8 bases between them. The CDR3 here is CASSQDLGHGYTF. The CDR3 DNA reads as TGTGCCAGCAGCCAAGATCTCGGGCATGGCTACACCTTC.

The chain employs TRBV27 and TRBJ1-2; perhaps TRBD1 as D (5 bases). V lost 5 bases to trimming and J lost 6 bases, with 13 bases between them. The CDR3 is made up of 13 amino acids. Per the germline V gene, CDR1 is MNHEY and CDR2 is SMNVEV (reference sequence). The CDR3 nucleotides read TGTGCCAGCAGTCGGGGGGTAGGAAATGGCTACACCTTC. As protein: CASSRGVGNGYTF.